This T cell receptor (beta chain) derives from a study of post-analysis software for immune sequencing data (dated by TCRdb to the mid-2010s). The study in broad terms: Relapsing-remitting, secondary progressive and progressive-relapsing multiple sclerosis were recorded as disease courses, and subtype annotation was lacking for some patients. The patient repertoires were compared against 11 previously published healthy control repertoires obtained from donors aged about 6 to 26 years. A subset of samples was prepared in parallel using single-end sample barcoding, then pooled and co-amplified after Illumina adapter ligation.

Library preparation employed PCR. TCRdb names Illumina HiSeq 2500 as the instrument used. To reduce PCR and sequencing biases, unique molecular identifiers were incorporated into the TCR beta cDNA libraries. Per 1 to 10 million input T cells, approximately 500,000 cDNA molecules were obtained, such that each molecule approximated one T cell. The patient libraries were prepared and sequenced with the same protocol used for the earlier healthy control dataset. Samples belonging to the same batch were prepared together, multiplexed and sequenced on a shared HiSeq lane. Concerning the study's data processing: MIGEC was used to process the raw barcoded reads, and molecular identifier groups with only a single read were discarded before consensus assembly and CDR3 extraction. VDJtools was used for post-analysis of the clonotype tables, with diversity normalized by down-sampling every dataset to the smallest sample size. In repertoire overlap clustering, CDR3 amino acid sequences, but not nucleotide sequences, were matched to correct batch-related cross-sample contamination. Starting from the raw public reads, TCRdb applied fastp trimming at Q25, assembled clones with MiXCR and retained in-frame beta chains. Entries that share a CDR3 protein sequence are merged under the most common genes and DNA. These V and J calls rely on TCRdb rather than the paper's analysis. Here the sample has 750,000 to 950,000 distinct CDR3 sequences; approximately 53% occur a single time. About 4.8% of the sample is held by the ten biggest clonotypes.

What the study reported, not specific to this receptor: The control group was slightly older than the multiple sclerosis patient group. Direct clustering with F measure revealed strong co-clustering of samples prepared in the same batch, which led to a batch-effect correction. Compared with controls, multiple sclerosis patients had significantly lower normalized Chao1 diversity, a finding suggesting substantial peripheral T-cell clonal expansion.

TCR beta repertoires were profiled from peripheral blood of roughly 13 young patients with multiple sclerosis to demonstrate the VDJtools post-analysis software. Multiple sclerosis patients were children and adolescents aged 6 to 15 years. Comments on this clonotype: Its antigen is not yet known. No base quality values were provided; no much bigger clone lies one nucleotide off.

This receptor was taken from a girl under 18 with multiple sclerosis. The sequenced sample was blood.

The nucleotides are TGTGCCAGCAGTTCTAACAGGGAATATAGCAATCAGCCCCAGCATTTT. Translation gives CASSSNREYSNQPQHF. The sequence links TRBV27 to TRBJ1-5; TRBD1 is a weak D gene call, 6 bases matching. Sequences MNHEY (CDR1) and SMNVEV (CDR2) are obtained from the germline V gene (reference sequence). V and J are truncated by 4 bases and 0 bases respectively, leaving an intervening sequence of 13 bases. Its CDR3 holds 16 amino acids, cysteine through phenylalanine. Of the read, only the CDR3 DNA is kept; its 48 bases are in frame from base 1.